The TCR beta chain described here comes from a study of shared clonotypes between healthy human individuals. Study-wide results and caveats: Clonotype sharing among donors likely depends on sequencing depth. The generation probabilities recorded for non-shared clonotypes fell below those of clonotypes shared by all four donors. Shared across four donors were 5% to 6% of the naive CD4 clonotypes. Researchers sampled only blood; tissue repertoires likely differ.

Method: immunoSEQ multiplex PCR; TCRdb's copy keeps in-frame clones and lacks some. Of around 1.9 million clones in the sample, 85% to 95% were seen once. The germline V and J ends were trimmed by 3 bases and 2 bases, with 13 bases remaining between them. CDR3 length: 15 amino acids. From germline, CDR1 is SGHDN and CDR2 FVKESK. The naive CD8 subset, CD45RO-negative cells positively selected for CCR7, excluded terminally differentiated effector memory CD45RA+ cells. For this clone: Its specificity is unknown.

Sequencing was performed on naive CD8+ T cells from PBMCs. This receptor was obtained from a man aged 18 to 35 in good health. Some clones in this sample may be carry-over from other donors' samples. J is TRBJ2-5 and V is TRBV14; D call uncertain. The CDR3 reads CASSHTSWVQETQYF. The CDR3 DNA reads TGTGCCAGCAGCCATACCTCGTGGGTTCAAGAGACCCAGTACTTC.